These 13 T cell receptor beta chains originate from one sample sequenced in a study of monozygotic twins with inflammatory bowel disease. TCRdb reprocessed the 5' RACE reads, with one entry per CDR3 protein and no DNA. The sample table includes approximately 160,000 distinct CDR3 sequences. Sequencing was done on a sample of blood. The source is a human donor with ulcerative colitis or Crohn's disease, or a healthy co-twin of an affected twin (not recorded which).

The chain joins TRBV20-1 to TRBJ1-4; the TCRdb call, TRBD1, lacks DNA for checking. The CDR3 has 15 residues. The germline gives CDR1 DFQATT, CDR2 SNEGSKA (reference sequence). CDR3 residues: CSARRGTARNEKLFF.

The genes are TRBV12-3 or TRBV12-4 and TRBJ2-2; absent DNA, TCRdb's TRBD2 call cannot be checked. The CDR3 loop spans 18 amino acids. CDR3 amino acids: CASSPTSGSAPLTGELFF.

The V call is TRBV5-5, the J call TRBJ2-4; without DNA, the TCRdb call of TRBD1 cannot be checked. The CDR3 extends over 15 amino acids. The germline CDR1 and CDR2 sequences are SGHKS and YYEKEE (reference sequence). The chain's CDR3 is CASSLSTGTKNIQYF.

The chain joins TRBV11-2 to TRBJ2-4; lacking DNA, the TRBD1 call made by TCRdb goes unchecked. The length of the CDR3 is 17 residues. Germline V gives CDR1 SGHAT, CDR2 FQNNGV. The chain's CDR3 is CASRPRPRTGTKNIQYF. The whole variable domain, remainder taken from reference TRBV11-2 and TRBJ2-4, is EAGVAQSPRYKIIEKRQSVAFWCNPISGHATLYWYQQILGQGPKLLIQFQNNGVVDDSQLPKDRFSAERLKGVDSTLKIQPAKLEDSAVYLCASRPRPRTGTKNIQYFGAGTRLSVL.

J is TRBJ2-5 and V is TRBV20-1; TCRdb gives TRBD1 as the D gene, but with no DNA this cannot be confirmed. The V gene's germline CDR1 is DFQATT and CDR2 SNEGSKA (reference sequence). The CDR3 consists of 15 residues. The CDR3 region is CSARWEQGVQETQYF.

This chain joins TRBV12-3 or TRBV12-4 and TRBJ1-4; the TCRdb call, TRBD1, lacks DNA for checking. CDR3 size: 15 residues. The CDR3 sequence: CASSPSGGVSQKLFF.

The chain combines TRBV5-1 with TRBJ1-1. Germline assignment: CDR1 SGHRS and CDR2 YFSETQ. The CDR3 is 16 amino acids. CDR3 sequence: CASSLDRAWLDTEAFF. Looking up the rest from reference TRBV5-1 and TRBJ1-1 gives the full variable domain: KAGVTQTPRYLIKTRGQQVTLSCSPISGHRSVSWYQQTPGQGLQFLFEYFSETQRNKGNFPGRFSGRQFSNSRSEMNVSTLELGDSALYLCASSLDRAWLDTEAFFGQGTRLTVV.

V and J are TRBV20-1 and TRBJ1-5; TCRdb selects TRBD1, and the lack of DNA leaves this call unchecked. Germline CDR1 DFQATT, CDR2 SNEGSKA (reference sequence). The CDR3 covers 17 residues. Here the CDR3 reads CSAREPTGGLSNQPQHF.

The chain employs TRBV7-6 and TRBJ2-1; TCRdb reports TRBD1, a call that lacks DNA to check it against. The CDR3 loop spans 14 amino acids. Looked up from germline, CDR1 is SGHVS and CDR2 is FNYEAQ. The CDR3 sequence: CASSNGGNLREQFF.

V gene TRBV27 combines with J gene TRBJ2-3; TCRdb designates TRBD1, a call that cannot be tested without DNA. The CDR3 has 12 amino acids. The germline V gene encodes CDR1 MNHEY and CDR2 SMNVEV (reference sequence). The CDR3: CASSSGGDTQYF.

The V and J genes are TRBV20-1 and TRBJ1-1. The CDR3 is 15 amino acids. CDR1 is DFQATT, CDR2 SNEGSKA, per germline (reference sequence). CDR3 region: CSILLEQPPPPEAFF.

This chain links TRBV20-1 with TRBJ1-6. CDR1 DFQATT and CDR2 SNEGSKA come from the germline V gene (reference sequence). The CDR3 has 14 residues. The CDR3 sequence is CSARMTDYNSPLHF.

The chain uses TRBV20-1 and TRBJ2-7; TCRdb's D gene call, TRBD1, goes unchecked for lack of DNA. From germline, CDR1 is DFQATT and CDR2 SNEGSKA (reference sequence). CDR3 size: 15 residues. CDR3 protein: CSARGTGTVYYEQYF.